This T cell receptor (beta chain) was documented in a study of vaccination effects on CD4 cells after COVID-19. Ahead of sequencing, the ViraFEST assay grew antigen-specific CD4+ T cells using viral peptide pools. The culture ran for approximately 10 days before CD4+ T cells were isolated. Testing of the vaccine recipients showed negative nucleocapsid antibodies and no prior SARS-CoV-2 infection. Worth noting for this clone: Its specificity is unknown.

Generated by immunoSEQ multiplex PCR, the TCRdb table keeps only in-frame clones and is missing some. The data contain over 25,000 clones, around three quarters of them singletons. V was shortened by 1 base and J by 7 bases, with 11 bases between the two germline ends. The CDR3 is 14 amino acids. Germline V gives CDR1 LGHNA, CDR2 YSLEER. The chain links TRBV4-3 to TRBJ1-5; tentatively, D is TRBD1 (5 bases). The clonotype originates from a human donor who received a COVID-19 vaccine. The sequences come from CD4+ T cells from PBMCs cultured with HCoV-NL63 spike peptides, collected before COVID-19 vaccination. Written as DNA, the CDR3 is TGCGCCAGCAGCCAAGGGACATTCGGACAGCCCCAGCATTTT. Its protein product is CASSQGTFGQPQHF.